Shown below are 6 T cell receptor beta chains from a single sample sequenced in a study of T cells after yellow fever vaccination. TCRdb independently ran MiXCR on the 5' RACE reads; one entry per CDR3 protein. The profile shows some 400,000 distinct CDR3 sequences, roughly a sixth of them singletons. The sample was PBMCs, taken before the yellow fever booster vaccination. All receptors derive from a man aged 18 to 30 who received the YFV17D yellow fever vaccine.

This chain joins TRBV6-5 and TRBJ2-3; D is possibly TRBD2 (6 bases). Looked up from germline, CDR1 is MNHEY and CDR2 is SVGAGI. The length of the CDR3 is 14 residues. V was trimmed by 7 bases and J by 8 bases, leaving 19 bases between them. The CDR3 nucleotides read TGTGCCAGCAAAGGGGTAGGAGCGGGTGGTACGCAGTATTTT. As protein: CASKGVGAGGTQYF.

The chain combines TRBV6-5 with TRBJ2-3; D ambiguous. The V gene's germline CDR1 is MNHEY and CDR2 SVGAGI. V was pared by 0 bases and J by 0 bases, with 7 bases between. This CDR3 contains 15 residues. The CDR3 protein is CASSYSAASTDTQYF. CDR3 coding DNA: TGTGCCAGCAGTTACTCGGCCGCTAGCACAGATACGCAGTATTTT.

The chain uses TRBV7-3 and TRBJ2-3; the match to TRBD1 covers 10 bases. The V and J ends lost 5 bases and 1 base, in that order; junction bases with no gene match: 3. This CDR3 has 15 amino acids. Germline V gene lookup returns CDR1 SGHTA and CDR2 FQGTGA. Here the CDR3 reads CASSDRGQGTDTQYF. CDR3 DNA sequence: TGTGCCAGCAGCGACAGGGGGCAAGGCACAGATACGCAGTATTTT.

This clonotype was detected ten times or more. The chain has TRBV7-9 and TRBJ2-7; D is uncertain. CDR3 length: 11 amino acids. The germline gives CDR1 SEHNR, CDR2 FQNEAQ (reference sequence). V was cut by 6 bases and J by 4 bases, with 7 bases left in between. The CDR3, as DNA: TGTGCCAGCAGTAACCGTTACGAGCAGTACTTC. Encoded protein: CASSNRYEQYF.

The chain carries TRBV7-6 and TRBJ2-5, with 10 bases aligning to TRBD1. J gave up 1 base and V 5 bases, and 4 bases lay outside the gene matches. CDR3 length: 15 amino acids. Germline V gives CDR1 SGHVS, CDR2 FNYEAQ. The CDR3, as DNA: TGTGCCAGCAGCGTGGGACAGGGGCTCCAAGAGACCCAGTACTTC. Translation gives CASSVGQGLQETQYF.

The chain couples TRBV7-2 to TRBJ1-2; no clear D gene. Germline lookup yields CDR1 SGHTA and CDR2 FQGNSA. The CDR3 is made up of 14 amino acids. Trimming cost V 0 bases and J 5 bases, with 10 bases left between them. The CDR3 sequence: CASSLAPTKYGYTF. DNA of the CDR3: TGTGCCAGCAGCTTAGCGCCCACGAAGTATGGCTACACCTTC.